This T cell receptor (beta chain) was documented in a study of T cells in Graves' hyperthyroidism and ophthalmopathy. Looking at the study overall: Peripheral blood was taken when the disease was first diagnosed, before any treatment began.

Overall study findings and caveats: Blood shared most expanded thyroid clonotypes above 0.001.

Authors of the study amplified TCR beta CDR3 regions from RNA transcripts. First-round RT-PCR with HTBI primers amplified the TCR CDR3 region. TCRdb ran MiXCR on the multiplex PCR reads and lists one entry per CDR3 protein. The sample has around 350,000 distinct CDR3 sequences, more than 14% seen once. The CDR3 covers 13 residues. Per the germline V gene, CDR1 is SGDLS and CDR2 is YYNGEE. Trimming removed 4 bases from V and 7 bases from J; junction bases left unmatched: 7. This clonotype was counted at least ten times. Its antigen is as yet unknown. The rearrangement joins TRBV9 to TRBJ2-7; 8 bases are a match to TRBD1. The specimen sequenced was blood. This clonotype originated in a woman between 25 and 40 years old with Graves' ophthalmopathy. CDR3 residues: CASSKGQAGEQYF. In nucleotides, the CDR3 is TGTGCCAGCAGCAAGGGACAGGCCGGTGAGCAGTACTTC.